Included here is one TCR beta chain sequence, with context. Its antigen is still unknown. Per germline, CDR1 SGHRS and CDR2 YFSETQ. V was trimmed by 0 bases and J by 3 bases, leaving 9 bases between them. This CDR3 is 15 amino acids long. Steroid-refractory graft-versus-host disease after allogeneic hematopoietic cell transplant qualified adults for prospective research-autopsy enrollment. Autopsy tissues included GI tract, liver, skin and lymphoid organs. The sample is drawn from a study of tissue T cells after allogeneic stem cell transplantation. Study-wide results and caveats: Across patients, clones rarely overlapped, yet motif clusters were shared tissue-specifically. Limitations included a small, clinically heterogeneous cohort and limited sampling depth.

The protocol was immunoSEQ multiplex PCR, while the TCRdb copy is restricted to in-frame clones and leaves out a portion. The repertoire holds fewer than 9,500 clones, with 65% to 80% as singletons. The source is an older male patient with steroid-refractory graft-versus-host disease after an allogeneic stem cell transplant. Some T cells may be provided by the graft donor. Specimen: skin, collected at autopsy. The chain couples TRBV5-1 to TRBJ1-4; tentative D call: TRBD1 (5 bases). The CDR3, as DNA: TGCGCCAGCAGCTTGGACGGGGCGGCTAATGAAAAACTGTTTTTT. Protein: CASSLDGAANEKLFF.